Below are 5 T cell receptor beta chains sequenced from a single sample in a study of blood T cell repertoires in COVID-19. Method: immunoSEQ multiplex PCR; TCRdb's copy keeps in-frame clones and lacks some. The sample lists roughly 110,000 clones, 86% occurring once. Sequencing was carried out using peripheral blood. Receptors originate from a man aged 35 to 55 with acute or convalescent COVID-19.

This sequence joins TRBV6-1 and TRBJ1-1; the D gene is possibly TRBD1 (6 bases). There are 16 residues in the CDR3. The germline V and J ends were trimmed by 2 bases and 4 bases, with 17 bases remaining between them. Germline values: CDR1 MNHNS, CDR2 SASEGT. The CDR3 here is CASSETRGRGSTEAFF. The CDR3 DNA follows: TGTGCCAGCAGTGAAACCCGAGGTAGGGGGTCCACTGAAGCTTTCTTT.

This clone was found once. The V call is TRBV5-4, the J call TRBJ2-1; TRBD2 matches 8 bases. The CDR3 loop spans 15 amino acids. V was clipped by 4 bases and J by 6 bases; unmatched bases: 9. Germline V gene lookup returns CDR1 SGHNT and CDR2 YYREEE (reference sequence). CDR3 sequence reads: CASSPGTRGVNEQFF. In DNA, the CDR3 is TGTGCCAGCAGCCCCGGGACTAGGGGGGTCAATGAGCAGTTCTTC.

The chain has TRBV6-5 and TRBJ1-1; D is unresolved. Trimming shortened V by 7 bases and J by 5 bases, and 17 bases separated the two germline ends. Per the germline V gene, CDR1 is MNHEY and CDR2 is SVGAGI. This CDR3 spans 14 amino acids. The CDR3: CASTQGRAGTEAFF. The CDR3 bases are TGTGCCAGCACCCAAGGGCGTGCGGGGACTGAAGCTTTCTTT.

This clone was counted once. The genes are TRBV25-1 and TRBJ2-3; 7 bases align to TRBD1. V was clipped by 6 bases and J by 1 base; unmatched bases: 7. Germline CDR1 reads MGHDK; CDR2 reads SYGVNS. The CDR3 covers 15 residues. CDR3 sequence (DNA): TGTGCCAGCAGATCCCCAGGGGGTGGCACAGATACGCAGTATTTT. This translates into CASRSPGGGTDTQYF.

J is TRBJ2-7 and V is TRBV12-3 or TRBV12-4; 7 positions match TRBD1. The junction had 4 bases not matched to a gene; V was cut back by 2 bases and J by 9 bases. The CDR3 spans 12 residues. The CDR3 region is CASSLSGGRQYF. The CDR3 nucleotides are TGTGCCAGCAGTTTATCAGGGGGACGGCAGTACTTC.